This T cell receptor beta chain was profiled in a study of siplizumab effects on memory and regulatory T cells. Study results and caveats: Suppressive function of proliferating Tregs from siplizumab cultures was not confirmed. Naive T cell populations appeared to exhibit greater diversity than memory cells and appeared to be major alloresponse contributors. Few alloreactive clones mapped to unstimulated subsets. No assignable naive or memory phenotype existed for roughly 80-97% of proliferating CD4+ or CD8+ clones.

This clone was seen once. Its antigen is currently unknown. Germline V gene data show CDR1 as SEHNR and CDR2 as FQNEAQ (reference sequence). The ends were cut back, 5 bases at V and 6 bases at J, with 13 bases in the middle. This CDR3 region has 13 residues. The assay was immunoSEQ multiplex PCR, and TCRdb's table has in-frame clones only and misses some. This sample has 90,000 to 120,000 clones, with 94% found just once. This sequence was found in a human donor in good health. The specimen was Tregs sorted from blood. This sequence joins TRBV7-9 and TRBJ2-5; D might be TRBD1 (6 bases). This CDR3 reads CASSVSGQKTQYF. CDR3 nucleotide sequence: TGTGCCAGCAGCGTATCGGGACAAAAGACCCAGTACTTC.